A selection of T cell receptor beta chains follows, all from one sample in a study of siplizumab effects on memory and regulatory T cells. The table came from immunoSEQ multiplex PCR; TCRdb's copy has only in-frame clones and leaves some out. The sample has 97,000 or so clones, roughly 92% seen once. The sample comprised CD4+ T cells sorted from blood. The receptors shown here come from a human donor in good health. Each CDR3 is given with its conserved first and last residue.

>13|TRBV6-1|TRBJ1-2
CASSPAGFYGYTF
>13|TRBV10-1|TRBJ2-7
CASSPSLNYEQYF
>10|TRBV2|TRBJ2-7
CASSIGEQYF
>11|TRBV30|TRBJ1-2
CAWTDISGYTF
>12|TRBV2|TRBJ1-5
CASNRGGQPQHF
>13|TRBV4-1|TRBJ2-1
CASSRVGLAGRFF
>14|TRBV6-6|TRBJ2-1
CASSWSGVYNEQFF
>13|TRBV7-3|TRBJ2-5
CASSLVERETQYF
>15|TRBV19|TRBJ2-6
CASSIPGSGANVLTF
>13|TRBV5-1|TRBJ1-3
CASSSYSGNTIYF
>13|TRBV2|TRBJ2-7
CASSGGTDLEQYF
>14|TRBV6-5|TRBJ1-2
CASSYFGENYGYTF
>13|TRBV27|TRBJ2-7
CASRPSFSYEQYF
>11|TRBV11-2|TRBJ2-1
CASSFLGEQFF
>15|TRBV28|TRBJ2-6
CASSGEGAGANVLTF
>16|TRBV12-5|TRBJ1-2
CASAQGGQGPYYGYTF
>14|TRBV6-1|TRBJ1-1
CASSEVGLPTEAFF
>14|TRBV5-1|TRBJ1-1
CASSAAGMNTEAFF
>16|TRBV5-1|TRBJ1-1
CASSPGQMIMNTEAFF
>16|TRBV11-2|TRBJ2-7
CASSSETSVLSYEQYF
>13|TRBV7-9|TRBJ2-4
CASSPAPWAIQYF
>13|TRBV4-2|TRBJ1-1
CASSQVGATEAFF
>15|TRBV18|TRBJ1-2
CASSPRADIQYGYTF
>13|TRBV10-3|TRBJ2-1
CAISVPGTSEQFF
>13|TRBV9|TRBJ1-2
CASSALSSGGYTF
>17|TRBV4-2|TRBJ2-2
CASSQERGGGYTGELFF
>12|TRBV5-1|TRBJ1-2
CASSLDRYGYTF
>15|TRBV11-3|TRBJ2-1
CASSLEGSRDNEQFF
>14|TRBV27|TRBJ2-1
CASSLSRRDHEQFF
>13|TRBV19|TRBJ2-1
CASRESGTNEQFF
>14|TRBV7-3|TRBJ2-5
CASSLTGGQGPPYF
>17|TRBV19|TRBJ2-3
CASSPRSSGVLTDTQYF
>14|TRBV6-1|TRBJ1-5
CASSLGGTDQPQHF
>15|TRBV18|TRBJ1-1
CASSPPGGGDTEAFF
>14|TRBV23-1|TRBJ2-4
CASSQIVSRNIQYF
>14|TRBV19|TRBJ2-4
CASETGLAKNIQYF
>13|TRBV30|TRBJ1-1
CAWSKNPEGEAFF
>13|TRBV18|TRBJ2-4
CASSRGRDDIQYF
>15|TRBV6-6|TRBJ1-3
CASSYGRGSGNTIYF
>14|TRBV4-2|TRBJ2-3
CASSQVGSTDTQYF
>14|TRBV5-1|TRBJ2-3
CASSFDSGRDTQYF
>14|TRBV5-1|TRBJ2-7
CASSLVQGVYEQYF
>14|TRBV19|TRBJ2-6
CATLGHSGANVLTF
>16|TRBV5-6|TRBJ2-7
CASSLRPGFEYYEQYF
>13|TRBV28|TRBJ1-1
CASHNPTNTEAFF
>17|TRBV9|TRBJ2-2
CASSESGQGLYTGELFF
>14|TRBV6-6|TRBJ1-2
CASSSTGANYGYTF
>13|TRBV28|TRBJ1-2
CASRDRLLYGYTF
>13|TRBV5-1|TRBJ1-2
CASSPGENYGYTF
>13|TRBV4-1|TRBJ2-7
CASSQDPGLQQYF
>19|TRBV23-1|TRBJ2-7
CASSQSNRPGTGKTYEQYF
>13|TRBV27|TRBJ2-7
CATRLGTAYEQYF
>16|TRBV5-4|TRBJ2-7
CASSLVWTRKIYEQYF
>16|TRBV6-5|TRBJ2-7
CASSYSNIGGLNEQYF
>13|TRBV11-2|TRBJ2-1
CASSLEWGNEQFF
>16|TRBV11-2|TRBJ2-1
CASSPGGAGGYNEQFF
>15|TRBV2|TRBJ2-3
CASRRGLAGTDTQYF
>13|TRBV10-3|TRBJ1-1
CATAVGGRTEAFF
>17|TRBV2|TRBJ2-2
CASSRLKWTSGGGELFF
>12|TRBV28|TRBJ1-1
CASSHPRTEAFF